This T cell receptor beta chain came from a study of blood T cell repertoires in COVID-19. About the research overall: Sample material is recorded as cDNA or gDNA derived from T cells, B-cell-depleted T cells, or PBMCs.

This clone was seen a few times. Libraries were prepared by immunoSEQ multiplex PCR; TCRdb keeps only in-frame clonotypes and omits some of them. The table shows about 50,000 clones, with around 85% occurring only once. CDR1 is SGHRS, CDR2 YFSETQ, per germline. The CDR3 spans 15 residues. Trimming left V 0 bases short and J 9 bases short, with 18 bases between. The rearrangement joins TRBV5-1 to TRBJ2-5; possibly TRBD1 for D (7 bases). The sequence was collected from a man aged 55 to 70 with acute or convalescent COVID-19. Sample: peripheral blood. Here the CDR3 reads CASSLVGTAGEAQYF. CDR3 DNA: TGCGCCAGCAGCTTGGTTGGGACAGCCGGGGAGGCCCAGTACTTC.